A single sample is the source of the 8 T cell receptor beta chains below, sequenced in a study of cytomegalovirus exposure and HLA in healthy donors. A multiplex PCR was run with 60 Vbeta primers and 13 Jbeta primers. The table came from immunoSEQ multiplex PCR; TCRdb's copy has only in-frame clones and leaves some out. The table lists about 79,000 clones. Input material: PBMCs. The receptor set was obtained from a man aged 25-45 years in good health and CMV-seronegative.

The chain joins TRBV6-6 to TRBJ2-7; TRBD1 agrees at 10 bases. The V segment lost 8 bases and the J segment 3 bases; nucleotides outside the gene matches: 7. Per germline, CDR1 MNHNY and CDR2 SVGAGI (reference sequence). The CDR3 extends over 14 amino acids. The CDR3 region is CASSIGTGVYEQYF. CDR3 nucleotide sequence: TGTGCCAGCTCGATCGGGACAGGGGTCTACGAGCAGTACTTC.

The V gene is TRBV5-8, the J gene TRBJ2-7; no clear D gene. The length of the CDR3 is 11 residues. V gave up 0 bases and J gave up 4 bases, with 2 bases separating them. In germline, CDR1 is SGHTS, CDR2 YDEGEE. CDR3 bases: TGTGCCAGCAGCTTGGCTTACGAGCAGTACTTC. Amino acids: CASSLAYEQYF. Variable domain in full (rest from reference TRBV5-8 and TRBJ2-7): EAGVTQSPTHLIKTRGQQATLRCSPISGHTSVYWYQQALGLGLQFLLWYDEGEERNRGNFPPRFSGRQFPNYSSELNVNALELEDSALYLCASSLAYEQYFGPGTRLTVT.

V is TRBV19 and J is TRBJ2-7; possibly TRBD1 for D (6 bases). This CDR3 has 15 amino acids. CDR1 and CDR2 (germline): LNHDA, SQIVND (reference sequence). Between the trimmed V and J ends, which lost 1 base and 3 bases, there was a span of 13 bases. The CDR3 sequence: CASSIAPDSHYEQYF. Here the CDR3 DNA reads TGTGCCAGTAGTATAGCTCCGGACAGTCACTACGAGCAGTACTTC.

The chain has TRBV5-1 and TRBJ2-5; no reliable D call. CDR1 and CDR2 from the germline V gene are SGHRS and YFSETQ. Between the trimmed V and J ends, which lost 1 base and 5 bases, there was a span of 12 bases. CDR3 size: 14 residues. CDR3 residues: CASSLLVSRETQYF. The CDR3 DNA reads TGCGCCAGCAGCTTGCTCGTTTCCCGGGAGACCCAGTACTTC.

CDR3 nucleotide sequence: TGTGCCAGCAGTGAATCTAGCACAGATACGCAGTATTTT. It specifies CASSESSTDTQYF. The chain uses TRBV25-1 and TRBJ2-3; D not resolved. In germline, CDR1 is MGHDK, CDR2 SYGVNS. The CDR3 is 13 residues long. Between the trimmed V and J ends, which lost 1 base and 0 bases, there was a span of 2 bases. The variable domain in full, completed from reference TRBV25-1 and TRBJ2-3, reads EADIYQTPRYLVIGTGKKITLECSQTMGHDKMYWYQQDPGMELHLIHYSYGVNSTEKGDLSSESTVSRIRTEHFPLTLESARPSHTSQYLCASSESSTDTQYFGPGTRLTVL.

J is TRBJ2-7 and V is TRBV13; the D gene is possibly TRBD1 (5 bases). This CDR3 has 13 residues. CDR1 PRHDT and CDR2 FYEKMQ come from the germline V gene (reference sequence). The ends were cut back, 0 bases at V and 5 bases at J, with 8 bases in the middle. DNA for the CDR3: TGTGCCAGCAGCTTAGGGGACAACGACGAGCAGTACTTC. Protein: CASSLGDNDEQYF.

The chain has TRBV5-6 and TRBJ1-2, with 7 bases that match TRBD1. Looked up from germline, CDR1 is SGHDT and CDR2 is YYEEEE. V shed 3 bases, J shed 4 bases, and the junction held 6 bases outside the gene matches. The CDR3 is made up of 14 amino acids. The CDR3 sequence: CASSWDRDFYGYTF. In nucleotides, the CDR3 is TGTGCCAGCAGCTGGGACAGAGACTTCTATGGCTACACCTTC. Full variable domain (outside the CDR3, taken from reference TRBV5-6 and TRBJ1-2): DAGVTQSPTHLIKTRGQQVTLRCSPKSGHDTVSWYQQALGQGPQFIFQYYEEEERQRGNFPDRFSGHQFPNYSSELNVNALLLGDSALYLCASSWDRDFYGYTFGSGTRLTVV.

The chain's CDR3 is CASSSVIQGFTEAFF. The CDR3 bases are TGTGCCAGCAGCTCCGTAATACAGGGGTTCACTGAAGCTTTCTTT. V is TRBV7-2 and J is TRBJ1-1, with 7 bases matching TRBD1. This CDR3 has 15 amino acids. The germline V gene has CDR1 SGHTA and CDR2 FQGNSA. The V and J ends lost 4 bases and 4 bases, in that order; junction bases with no gene match: 9.